One and the same sample provided the 17 T cell receptor beta chains below, sequenced in a study of radiation and T cells in renal cell carcinoma. Some clones are missing from TCRdb's copy, which holds only in-frame ones; the method was immunoSEQ multiplex PCR. Of roughly 15,000 clones listed, 62% are singletons. Treatment indicated: treatment-naive control, cytoreductive nephrectomy. Sequenced material: tumor tissue, taken from a patient whose treatment was nephrectomy without radiotherapy. The receptor set was obtained from a man aged 55 to 70 with renal cell carcinoma.

This clone was seen a handful of times. The CDR3 region is CASSPRQGGSEQYF. DNA for the CDR3: TGTGCCAGCAGTCCGAGACAGGGAGGTAGCGAGCAGTACTTC. The chain uses TRBV6-5 and TRBJ2-7, with D maybe TRBD1 (7 bases). Trimming shortened V by 5 bases and J by 6 bases, and 17 bases separated the two germline ends. CDR3 length: 14 residues. Germline V CDR1 and CDR2: MNHEY, SVGAGI.

This clone was counted a few times. This chain connects TRBV5-1 to TRBJ1-1, with no clear D. V was pared by 0 bases and J by 1 base, with 7 bases between. The germline CDR1 and CDR2 sequences are SGHRS and YFSETQ. The CDR3 length is 14 residues. This CDR3 reads CASSLDSKNTEAFF. DNA for the CDR3: TGCGCCAGCAGCTTGGACAGCAAGAACACTGAAGCTTTCTTT.

In its sample, this clone was seen a few times. The chain combines TRBV6-5 with TRBJ1-2, with unresolved D. Trimming cost V 3 bases and J 2 bases, with 10 bases left between them. The CDR3 consists of 14 residues. The germline gives CDR1 MNHEY, CDR2 SVGAGI. The CDR3 protein is CASSYRRENYGYTF. The CDR3 DNA reads as TGTGCCAGCAGTTATCGCCGGGAAAACTATGGCTACACCTTC.

V gene TRBV6-1 combines with J gene TRBJ1-1; no clear D. V was pared by 6 bases and J by 6 bases, with 11 bases between. Looked up from germline, CDR1 is MNHNS and CDR2 is SASEGT. The CDR3 is 12 residues long. CDR3 coding DNA: TGTGCCAGCAGCCCTCGTAGGCCTGAAGCTTTCTTT. It yields the protein CASSPRRPEAFF.

V usage is TRBV5-3 and J usage is TRBJ2-3; D call uncertain. TRBV5-3 is filed as an ORF, its function uncertain. The CDR3 contains 15 residues. Trimming cost V 4 bases and J 2 bases, with 14 bases left between them. CDR3 residues: CARSPNSLNTDTQYF. The CDR3 DNA follows: TGTGCCAGAAGCCCCAACTCCTTGAACACAGATACGCAGTATTTT.

This clone turned up a few times. V is TRBV28 and J is TRBJ2-7; D remains unclear. The ends were cut back, 6 bases at V and 3 bases at J, with 6 bases in the middle. The germline CDR1 and CDR2 sequences are MDHEN and SYDVKM. The CDR3 extends over 11 amino acids. The CDR3 DNA reads TGTGCCAGCAGCGGCATCTACGAGCAGTACTTC. The encoded protein is CASSGIYEQYF.

The chain recombines TRBV4-2 with TRBJ2-6; D may be TRBD2 (6 bases). CDR1 LGHNA and CDR2 YNFKEQ come from the germline V gene. V was shortened by 4 bases and J by 1 base, with 11 bases between the two germline ends. The CDR3 covers 16 residues. CDR3 region: CASSPREASGANVLTF. The CDR3, as DNA: TGTGCCAGCAGCCCCAGGGAGGCGTCTGGGGCCAACGTCCTGACTTTC.

The chain combines TRBV20-1 with TRBJ2-5, with D unresolved. The CDR3 loop spans 11 amino acids. V was trimmed by 0 bases and J by 2 bases, leaving 1 base between them. Germline V CDR1 and CDR2: DFQATT, SNEGSKA (reference sequence). CDR3 sequence (DNA): TGCAGTGCTAGAGAGCAAGAGACCCAGTACTTC. This translates into CSAREQETQYF.

The chain combines TRBV5-1 with TRBJ2-7, with a possible D match to TRBD1 (5 bases). Germline V lookup: CDR1 SGHRS, CDR2 YFSETQ. Between the trimmed V and J ends, which lost 0 bases and 6 bases, there was a span of 10 bases. The CDR3 sequence is 13 residues long. The CDR3 DNA reads as TGCGCCAGCAGCTTGGTCAGGGTAGGCGAGCAGTACTTC. Encoded protein: CASSLVRVGEQYF.

This chain connects TRBV29-1 to TRBJ2-7; D perhaps matches TRBD1 (6 bases). Germline lookup yields CDR1 SQVTM and CDR2 ANQGSEA. V gave up 7 bases and J gave up 5 bases, with 15 bases separating them. The CDR3 runs 12 residues. CDR3 nucleotide sequence: TGCAGCGCTGGTTGGGGGCCCGACGAGCAGTACTTC. Amino acids: CSAGWGPDEQYF.

The chain has TRBV7-9 and TRBJ2-7; TRBD1 matches 8 bases. Trimming at V came to 1 base and at J to 4 bases, leaving 6 bases not matched to a gene. From germline, CDR1 is SEHNR and CDR2 FQNEAQ (reference sequence). The CDR3 extends over 15 amino acids. CDR3 nucleotide sequence: TGTGCCAGCAGCTTAGGTGGGACAGGAGATTACGAGCAGTACTTC. It codes for CASSLGGTGDYEQYF.

The V and J genes are TRBV9 and TRBJ2-7; D is ambiguous. Germline CDR1 is SGDLS and CDR2 is YYNGEE. Trimming removed 4 bases from V and 3 bases from J, with 11 bases in between. This CDR3 region has 13 residues. The CDR3 protein is CASSLGPLYEQYF. The CDR3 nucleotides are TGTGCCAGCAGCCTAGGACCACTCTACGAGCAGTACTTC.

A single count supports this clone. The chain recombines TRBV19 with TRBJ2-7, with 9 bases lining up with TRBD1. V gave up 4 bases and J gave up 1 base; unmatched junction bases: 5. Per germline, CDR1 LNHDA and CDR2 SQIVND (reference sequence). The CDR3 covers 15 residues. The CDR3 nucleotides read TGTGCCAGTAGTACCCCCGGGACAGGGTCCTACGAGCAGTACTTC. This translates into CASSTPGTGSYEQYF.

The chain joins TRBV18 to TRBJ2-4; D may match TRBD1 or TRBD2 (5 bases each). The CDR3 is made up of 16 amino acids. The V end was cut by 3 bases, the J end by 5 bases, with 17 bases between. Germline V gene lookup returns CDR1 KGHSH and CDR2 LQKENI. The CDR3 reads CASSPGTGLLENIQYF. DNA for the CDR3: TGTGCCAGCTCACCTGGGACGGGGTTGCTCGAAAACATTCAGTACTTC.

For this clone: A far larger clone is just one base off, so this is likely a read error. The CDR3 loop is CASSQDRIGTGARMNTEAFF. The CDR3 DNA reads TGCGCCAGCAGCCAAGATCGAATTGGGACAGGCGCCCGCATGAACACTGAAGCTTTCTTT. The V call is TRBV4-1, the J call TRBJ1-1, with 8 bases matching TRBD1. Germline trimming cut 0 bases from V and 0 bases from J; bases unmatched to any gene: 15. The germline CDR1 and CDR2 sequences are MGHRA and YSYEKL. The CDR3 is made up of 20 amino acids.

The chain has TRBV27 and TRBJ2-3; D not certain. The CDR3 contains 11 residues. Germline CDR1 reads MNHEY; CDR2 reads SMNVEV (reference sequence). The CDR3 loop is CGWPYTDTQYF. The DNA of the CDR3 is TGTGGGTGGCCGTACACAGATACGCAGTATTTT.

The chain joins TRBV9 to TRBJ2-3; 9 bases map to TRBD2. CDR3 size: 16 residues. The germline V gene has CDR1 SGDLS and CDR2 YYNGEE. J gave up 7 bases and V 0 bases, and 9 bases lay outside the gene matches. CDR3 in amino acids: CASSVGGRGGQNTQYF. The CDR3 DNA reads TGTGCCAGCAGCGTAGGTGGGCGGGGGGGCCAAAATACGCAGTATTTT.